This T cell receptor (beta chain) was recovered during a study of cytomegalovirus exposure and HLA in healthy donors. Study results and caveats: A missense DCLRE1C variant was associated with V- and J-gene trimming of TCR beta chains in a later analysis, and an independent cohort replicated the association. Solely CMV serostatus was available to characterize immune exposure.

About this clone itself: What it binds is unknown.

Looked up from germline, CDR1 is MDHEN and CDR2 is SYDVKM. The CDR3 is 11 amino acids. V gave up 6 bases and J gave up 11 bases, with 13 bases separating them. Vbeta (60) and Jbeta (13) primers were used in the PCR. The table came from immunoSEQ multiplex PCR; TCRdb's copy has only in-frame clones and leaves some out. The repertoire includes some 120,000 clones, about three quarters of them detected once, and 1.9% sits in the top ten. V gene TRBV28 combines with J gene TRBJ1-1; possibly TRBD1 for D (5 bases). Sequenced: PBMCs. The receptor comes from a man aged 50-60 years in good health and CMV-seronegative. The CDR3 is CASRIREEAFF. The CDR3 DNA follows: TGTGCCAGCAGAATCAGGGAGGAGGCTTTCTTT.